This record concerns one T cell receptor beta chain sequence. The antigen is not known. TCRdb recomputed calls from the reads with MiXCR, one row per CDR3 protein. The sample has some 200,000 distinct CDR3 sequences, about a tenth seen once. The sample belongs to a study of T cell repertoires in cytomegalovirus infection. About the study: Indications came from public TCR beta signatures; they pointed to CMV infection and to a matching HLA type. Whole-study results and caveats: Pooled public TCR beta family frequency picked out CMV carriers with the relevant HLA.

This CDR3 is 16 amino acids long. The junction had 6 bases not matched to a gene; V was cut back by 0 bases and J by 0 bases. The germline gives CDR1 SGHKS, CDR2 YYEKEE (reference sequence). The chain joins TRBV5-5 to TRBJ2-7; 7 nucleotides align to TRBD2. Source material: PBMCs. The TCR was taken from a human donor in good health (CMV status not recorded). Some clones in this sample may be carry-over from other donors' samples. The CDR3 sequence is CASSLDGGGASYEQYF. CDR3 nucleotides: TGTGCCAGCAGCTTGGATGGGGGAGGGGCCTCCTACGAGCAGTACTTC.